Included here is one T cell receptor (beta chain) sequence, with context. This sample is drawn from a study of blood T cell repertoires in COVID-19. Study-level information: Samples came from the United States, Italy and Spain, spanning acute and convalescent COVID-19. PBMCs, B-cell-depleted T cells, or T cells provided the cDNA or gDNA that made up the material.

Methods used by the authors: Nucleated cell counts were estimated from reference gene primer amplification. Repertoires were generated with immunoSEQ multiplex PCR, while TCRdb's copy carries only in-frame clones and drops some. V and J calls and clone size are those listed in that table; D and trimming were worked out from the DNA. The table lists fewer than 300,000 clones, roughly 85% of them singletons. Trimming removed 6 bases at V and 8 bases at J, with 13 bases between. Germline V gene data show CDR1 as MNHNS and CDR2 as SASEGT. The CDR3 spans 12 residues. The receptor was isolated from a woman under 30 with acute or convalescent COVID-19. The sample consisted of peripheral blood. The gene calls are TRBV6-1 and TRBJ1-1, with TRBD1 as a possible D gene (6 bases). The CDR3 loop is CASSLGQREAFF. CDR3 DNA: TGTGCCAGCAGCCTAGGACAGCGGGAAGCTTTCTTT.